This TCR beta chain was documented in a study of Graves' ophthalmopathy and Graves' hyperthyroidism. Study information: There was a collection of peripheral blood at initial diagnosis, before any treatment.

The study, taken as a whole, reports: Blood shared most expanded thyroid clonotypes above 0.001 frequency. With around 88% sensitivity and 70% to 82% specificity, a 13-signature model separated ophthalmopathy from stable hyperthyroidism.

Amplified material comprised TCR beta CDR3 regions derived from RNA transcripts. The library came from an HTBI-primed first-round RT-PCR and a second-round multiplex PCR. TCRdb reanalysed the multiplex PCR reads using MiXCR and keeps one entry per CDR3 protein. Of hundreds of thousands of distinct CDR3 sequences listed, approximately 21% were seen once; the top ten hold roughly 45%. This clonotype was recorded at least ten times. Its antigen remains unidentified. J lost 1 base, V lost 4 bases, and 0 bases had no gene match. This CDR3 has 14 residues. Per germline, CDR1 MNHEY and CDR2 SVGAGI. Each diagnosis was determined on the basis of clinical symptoms, serum thyroxine, TRAb, thyroid ultrasound and orbital computed tomography.

This clonotype originated in a woman in her fifties or sixties with Graves' ophthalmopathy. Sequenced input: peripheral blood. The J gene is TRBJ1-2, the V gene TRBV6-5, with 10 bases lining up with TRBD1. CDR3: CASSWDRGNYGYTF. Here the CDR3 DNA reads TGTGCCAGCAGTTGGGACAGGGGTAACTATGGCTACACCTTC.